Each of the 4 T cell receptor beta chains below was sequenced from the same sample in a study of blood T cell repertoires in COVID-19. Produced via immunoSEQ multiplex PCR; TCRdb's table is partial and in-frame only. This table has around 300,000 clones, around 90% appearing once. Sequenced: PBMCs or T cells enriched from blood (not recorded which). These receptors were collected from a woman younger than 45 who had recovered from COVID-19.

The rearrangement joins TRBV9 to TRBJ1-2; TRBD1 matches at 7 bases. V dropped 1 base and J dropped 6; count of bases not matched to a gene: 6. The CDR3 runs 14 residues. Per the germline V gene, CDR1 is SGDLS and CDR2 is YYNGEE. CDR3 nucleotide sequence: TGTGCCAGCAGCGTATTGGAGGGGGCGGATGGCTACACCTTC. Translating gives CASSVLEGADGYTF. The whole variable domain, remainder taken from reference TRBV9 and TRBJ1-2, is DSGVTQTPKHLITATGQRVTLRCSPRSGDLSVYWYQQSLDQGLQFLIQYYNGEERAKGNILERFSAQQFPDLHSELNLSSLELGDSALYFCASSVLEGADGYTFGSGTRLTVV.

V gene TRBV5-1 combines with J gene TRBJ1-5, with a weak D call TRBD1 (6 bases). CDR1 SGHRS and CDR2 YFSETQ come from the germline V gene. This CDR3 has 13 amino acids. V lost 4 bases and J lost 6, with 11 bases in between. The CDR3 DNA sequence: TGCGCCAGCAGCCCAGGGGATGGTCAGCCCCAGCATTTT. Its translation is CASSPGDGQPQHF.

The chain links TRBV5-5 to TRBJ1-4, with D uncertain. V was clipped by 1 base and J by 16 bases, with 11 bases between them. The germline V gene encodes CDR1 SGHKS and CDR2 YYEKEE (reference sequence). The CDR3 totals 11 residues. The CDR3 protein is CASSLNVYRFF. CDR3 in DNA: TGTGCCAGCAGCTTGAATGTGTATCGGTTTTTT.

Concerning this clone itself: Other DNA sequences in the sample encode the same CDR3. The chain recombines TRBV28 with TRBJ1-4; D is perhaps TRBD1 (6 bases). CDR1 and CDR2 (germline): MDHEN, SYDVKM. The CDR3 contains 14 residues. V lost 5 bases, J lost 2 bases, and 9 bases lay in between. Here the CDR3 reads CASSRGGTNEKLFF. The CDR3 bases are TGTGCCAGCAGTCGGGGGGGCACTAATGAAAAACTGTTTTTT.